The sample holds many counts of the clone carrying this TCR beta chain. Alpha and beta constant-region primers primed reverse transcription of approximately 500 ng RNA. Alpha and beta chain libraries were made separately by chain-specific third strand synthesis with multiplexing indices. TCRdb re-called the 5' RACE reads through MiXCR, storing one row per CDR3 protein. The sample lists approximately 8,700 distinct CDR3 sequences; approximately 7% were seen once. This entry comes from a study of HIV-infected patients and healthy controls. The ends lost 5 bases at V and 8 bases at J; junction bases unmatched: 5. The V gene's germline CDR1 is MNHNY and CDR2 SVGAGI (reference sequence). The CDR3 covers 14 residues. Whole blood was used without fractionation, so all unsorted peripheral T cells were included.

The clonotype comes from an adult with HIV infection. Specimen: blood, collected before antiretroviral therapy. This sequence joins TRBV6-6 and TRBJ1-4; 10 bases match TRBD1. CDR3 amino acids: CASSQGQGWEKLFF. For the CDR3, the DNA is TGTGCCAGCAGTCAGGGACAGGGGTGGGAAAAACTGTTTTTT.